This T cell receptor (beta chain) was profiled in a study of cytomegalovirus exposure and HLA in healthy donors. Findings and limits, study-wide: According to an earlier analysis, most TCR beta V segments yielded productive rearrangements about 87% or about 30% of the time.

13 Jbeta primers and 60 Vbeta primers were used for the PCR. Authors' methods: Roughly 11 million shared chains were among the 60 million to 80 million unique TCR beta chains that a later analysis counted. Assay used: immunoSEQ multiplex PCR; TCRdb lists only in-frame clones, some missing. That table is the source of V, J and clone size, and D and trimming were worked out from the DNA. The sample records fewer than 80,000 clones, roughly 75% being singletons. Concerning this clone: Antigen unknown.

Donors consisted of healthy bone marrow donors. Per the germline V gene, CDR1 is SGDLS and CDR2 is YYNGEE. This CDR3 is built from 15 residues. Trimming removed 1 base at V and 3 bases at J, with 10 bases between. Sequencing was carried out using PBMCs. The chain has TRBV9 and TRBJ2-2, with TRBD1 as a possible D gene (6 bases). The receptor comes from a woman aged 35 to 49 in good health and CMV-seropositive. CDR3 protein: CASSVLAGDTGELFF. In DNA form, the CDR3 reads TGTGCCAGCAGCGTATTAGCAGGGGACACCGGGGAGCTGTTTTTT.